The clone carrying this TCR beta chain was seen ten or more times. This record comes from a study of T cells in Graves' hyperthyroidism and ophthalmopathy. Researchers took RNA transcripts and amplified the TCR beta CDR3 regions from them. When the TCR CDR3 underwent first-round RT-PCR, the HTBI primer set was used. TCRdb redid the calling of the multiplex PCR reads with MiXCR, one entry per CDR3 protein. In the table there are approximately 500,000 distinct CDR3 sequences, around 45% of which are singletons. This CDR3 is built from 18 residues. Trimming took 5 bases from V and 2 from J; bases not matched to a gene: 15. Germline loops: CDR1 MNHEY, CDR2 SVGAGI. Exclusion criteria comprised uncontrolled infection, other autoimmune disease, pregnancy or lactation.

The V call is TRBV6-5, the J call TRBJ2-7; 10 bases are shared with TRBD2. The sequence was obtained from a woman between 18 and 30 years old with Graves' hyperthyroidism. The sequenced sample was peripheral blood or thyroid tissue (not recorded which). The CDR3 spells CASSEAGGLASGTYEQYF. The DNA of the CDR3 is TGTGCCAGCAGTGAAGCGGGGGGGTTGGCTAGCGGGACCTACGAGCAGTACTTC.